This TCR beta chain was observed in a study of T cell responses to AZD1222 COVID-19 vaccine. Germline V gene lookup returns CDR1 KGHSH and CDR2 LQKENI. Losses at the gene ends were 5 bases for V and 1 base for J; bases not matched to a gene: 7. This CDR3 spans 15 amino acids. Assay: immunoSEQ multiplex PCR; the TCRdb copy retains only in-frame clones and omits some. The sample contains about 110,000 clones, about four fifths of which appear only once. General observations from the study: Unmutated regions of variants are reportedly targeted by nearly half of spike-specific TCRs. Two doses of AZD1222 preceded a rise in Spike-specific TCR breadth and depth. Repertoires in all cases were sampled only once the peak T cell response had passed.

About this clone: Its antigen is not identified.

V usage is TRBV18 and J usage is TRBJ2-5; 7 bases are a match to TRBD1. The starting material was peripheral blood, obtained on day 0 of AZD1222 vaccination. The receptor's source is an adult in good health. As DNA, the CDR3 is TGTGCCAGCTCAACTTACCGGGACAGCCAAGAGACCCAGTACTTC. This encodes CASSTYRDSQETQYF.